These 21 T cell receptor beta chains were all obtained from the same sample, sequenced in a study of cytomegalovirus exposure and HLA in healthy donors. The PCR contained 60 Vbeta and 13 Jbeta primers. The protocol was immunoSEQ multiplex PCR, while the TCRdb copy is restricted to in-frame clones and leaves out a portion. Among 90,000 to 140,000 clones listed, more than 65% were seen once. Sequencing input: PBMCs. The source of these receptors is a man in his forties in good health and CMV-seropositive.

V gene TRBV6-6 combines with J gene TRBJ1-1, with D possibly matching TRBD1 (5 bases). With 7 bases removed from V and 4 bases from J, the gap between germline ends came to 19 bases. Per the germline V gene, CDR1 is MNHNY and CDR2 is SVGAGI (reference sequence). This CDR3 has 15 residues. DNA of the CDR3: TGTGCCAGCACCCTCACGGGGCGGGAGGCCACTGAAGCTTTCTTT. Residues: CASTLTGREATEAFF.

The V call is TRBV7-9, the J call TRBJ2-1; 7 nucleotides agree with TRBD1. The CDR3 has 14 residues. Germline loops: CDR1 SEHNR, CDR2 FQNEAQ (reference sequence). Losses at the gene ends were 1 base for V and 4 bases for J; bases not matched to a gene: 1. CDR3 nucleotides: TGTGCCAGCAGCTTAGGGGGACAGTACAATGAGCAGTTCTTC. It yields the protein CASSLGGQYNEQFF.

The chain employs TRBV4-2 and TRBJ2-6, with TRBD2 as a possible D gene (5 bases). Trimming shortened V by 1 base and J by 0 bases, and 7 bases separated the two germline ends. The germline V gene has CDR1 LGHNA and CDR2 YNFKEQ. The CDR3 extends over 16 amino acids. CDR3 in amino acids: CASSQVGSSGANVLTF. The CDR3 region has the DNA TGTGCCAGCAGCCAAGTGGGGAGCTCTGGGGCCAACGTCCTGACTTTC.

CDR3 bases: TGCGCCAGCAGCCAAGGTTTTACAGGGATCTATGGCTACACCTTC. Its translation: CASSQGFTGIYGYTF. The chain has TRBV4-3 and TRBJ1-2, with D tentatively TRBD1 (6 bases). V lost 1 base and J 4 bases, leaving 13 bases between the germline ends. The CDR3 consists of 15 residues. Germline values: CDR1 LGHNA, CDR2 YSLEER.

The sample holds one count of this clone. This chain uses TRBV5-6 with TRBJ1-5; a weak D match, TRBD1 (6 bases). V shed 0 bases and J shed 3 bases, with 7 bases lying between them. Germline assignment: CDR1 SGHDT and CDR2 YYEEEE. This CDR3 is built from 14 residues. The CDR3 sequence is CASSLGGLNQPQHF. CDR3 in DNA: TGTGCCAGCAGCTTGGGGGGGCTCAATCAGCCCCAGCATTTT.

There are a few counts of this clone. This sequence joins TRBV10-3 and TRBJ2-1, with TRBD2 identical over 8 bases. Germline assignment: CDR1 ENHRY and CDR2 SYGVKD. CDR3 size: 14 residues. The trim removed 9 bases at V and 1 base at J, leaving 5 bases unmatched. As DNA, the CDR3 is TGTGCCATTAAAGCGGGAGAGTCCTACAATGAGCAGTTCTTC. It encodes CAIKAGESYNEQFF.

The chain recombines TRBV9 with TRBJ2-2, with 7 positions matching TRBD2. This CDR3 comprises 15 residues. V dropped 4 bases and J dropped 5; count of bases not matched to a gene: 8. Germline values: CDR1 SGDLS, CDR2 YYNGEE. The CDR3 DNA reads TGTGCCAGCAGCCCTACTAGCGTTGGAACCGGGGAGCTGTTTTTT. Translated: CASSPTSVGTGELFF.

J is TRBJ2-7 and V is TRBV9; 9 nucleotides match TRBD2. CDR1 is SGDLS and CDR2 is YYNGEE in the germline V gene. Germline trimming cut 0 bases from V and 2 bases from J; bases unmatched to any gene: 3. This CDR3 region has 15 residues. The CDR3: CASSVEAGGPYEQYF. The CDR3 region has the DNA TGTGCCAGCAGCGTAGAAGCGGGAGGCCCCTACGAGCAGTACTTC.

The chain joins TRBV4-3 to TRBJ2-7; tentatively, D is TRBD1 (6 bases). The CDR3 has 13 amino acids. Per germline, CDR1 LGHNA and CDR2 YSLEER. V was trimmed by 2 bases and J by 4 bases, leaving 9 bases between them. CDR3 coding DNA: TGCGCCAGCAGCCAACAACAGGGTTACGAGCAGTACTTC. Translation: CASSQQQGYEQYF.

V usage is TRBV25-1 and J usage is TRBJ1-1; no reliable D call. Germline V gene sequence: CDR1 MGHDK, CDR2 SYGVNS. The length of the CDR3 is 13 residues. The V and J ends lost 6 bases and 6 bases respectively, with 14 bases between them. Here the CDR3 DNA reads TGTGCCAGCAGCCTCACGAGTATCGCTGAAGCTTTCTTT. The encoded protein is CASSLTSIAEAFF.

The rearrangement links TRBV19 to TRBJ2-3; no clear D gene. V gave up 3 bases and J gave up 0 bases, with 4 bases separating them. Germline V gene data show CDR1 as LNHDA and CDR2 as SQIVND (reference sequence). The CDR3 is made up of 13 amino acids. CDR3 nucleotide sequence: TGTGCCAGTAGTATCGGTAGCACAGATACGCAGTATTTT. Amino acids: CASSIGSTDTQYF.

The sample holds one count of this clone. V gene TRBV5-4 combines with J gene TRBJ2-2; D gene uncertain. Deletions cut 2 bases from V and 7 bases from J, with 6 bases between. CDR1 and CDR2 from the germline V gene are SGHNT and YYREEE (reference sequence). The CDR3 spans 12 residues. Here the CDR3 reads CASSFRHGELFF. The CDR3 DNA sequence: TGTGCCAGCAGCTTCAGACACGGGGAGCTGTTTTTT.

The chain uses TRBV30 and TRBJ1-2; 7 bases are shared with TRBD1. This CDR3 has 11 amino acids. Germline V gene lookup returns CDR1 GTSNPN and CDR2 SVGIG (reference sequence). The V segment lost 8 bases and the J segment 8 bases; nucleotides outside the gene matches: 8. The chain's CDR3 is CAGHRDSGYTF. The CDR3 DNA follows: TGTGCCGGTCACCGGGACAGCGGCTACACCTTC.

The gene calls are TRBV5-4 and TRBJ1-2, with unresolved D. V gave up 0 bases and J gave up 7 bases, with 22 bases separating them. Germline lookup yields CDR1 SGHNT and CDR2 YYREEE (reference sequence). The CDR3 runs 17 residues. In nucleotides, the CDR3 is TGTGCCAGCAGCTTGGACCGCGTAGGGCGGGAAAGTGGTGGCTACACCTTC. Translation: CASSLDRVGRESGGYTF.

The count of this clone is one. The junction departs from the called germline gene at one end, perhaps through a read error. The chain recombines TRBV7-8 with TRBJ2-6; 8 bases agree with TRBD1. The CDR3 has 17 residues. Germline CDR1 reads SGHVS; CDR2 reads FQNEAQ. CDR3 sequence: CASSSGQGESGANGLTF. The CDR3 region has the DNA TGTGCCAGCAGCTCAGGACAGGGAGAATCTGGGGCCAACGGCCTGACTTTC.

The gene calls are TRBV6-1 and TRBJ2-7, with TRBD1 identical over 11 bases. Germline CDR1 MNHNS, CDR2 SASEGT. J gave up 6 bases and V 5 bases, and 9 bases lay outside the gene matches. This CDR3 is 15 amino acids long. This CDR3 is CASSFSGQGASEQYF. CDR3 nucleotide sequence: TGTGCCAGCAGTTTTTCCGGACAGGGGGCAAGCGAGCAGTACTTC.

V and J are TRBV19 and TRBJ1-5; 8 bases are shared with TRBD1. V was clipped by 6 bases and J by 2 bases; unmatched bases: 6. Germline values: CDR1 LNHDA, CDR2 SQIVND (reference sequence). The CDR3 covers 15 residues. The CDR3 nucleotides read TGTGCCAGTAGAATCACAGGGGGGGGCAATCAGCCCCAGCATTTT. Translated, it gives CASRITGGGNQPQHF.

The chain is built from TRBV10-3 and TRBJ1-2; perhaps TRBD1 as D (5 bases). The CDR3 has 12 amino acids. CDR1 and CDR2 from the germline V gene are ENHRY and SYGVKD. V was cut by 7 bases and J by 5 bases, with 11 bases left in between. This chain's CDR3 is CAINGGGYGYTF. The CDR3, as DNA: TGTGCCATCAATGGGGGAGGATATGGCTACACCTTC.

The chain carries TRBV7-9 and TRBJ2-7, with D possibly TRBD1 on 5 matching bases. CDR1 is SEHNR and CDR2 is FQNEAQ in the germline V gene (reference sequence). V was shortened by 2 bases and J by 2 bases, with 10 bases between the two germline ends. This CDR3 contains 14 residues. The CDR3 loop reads CASSLWGRAYEQYF. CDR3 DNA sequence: TGTGCCAGCAGCTTATGGGGCAGAGCCTACGAGCAGTACTTC. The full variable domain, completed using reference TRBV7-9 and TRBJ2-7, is DTGVSQNPRHKITKRGQNVTFRCDPISEHNRLYWYRQTLGQGPEFLTYFQNEAQLEKSRLLSDRFSAERPKGSFSTLEIQRTEQGDSAMYLCASSLWGRAYEQYFGPGTRLTVT.

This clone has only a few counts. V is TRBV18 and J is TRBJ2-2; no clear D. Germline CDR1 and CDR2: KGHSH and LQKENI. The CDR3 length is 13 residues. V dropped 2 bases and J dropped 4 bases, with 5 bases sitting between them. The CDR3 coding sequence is TGTGCCAGCTCACCAAGCGCCACCGGGGAGCTGTTTTTT. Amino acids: CASSPSATGELFF.

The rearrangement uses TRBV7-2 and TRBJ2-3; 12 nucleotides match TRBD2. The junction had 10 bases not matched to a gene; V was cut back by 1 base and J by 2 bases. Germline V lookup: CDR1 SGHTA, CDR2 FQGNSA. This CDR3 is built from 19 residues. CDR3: CASSLGGASGRAYTDTQYF. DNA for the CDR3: TGTGCCAGCAGCTTAGGGGGGGCTAGCGGGAGGGCCTACACAGATACGCAGTATTTT.